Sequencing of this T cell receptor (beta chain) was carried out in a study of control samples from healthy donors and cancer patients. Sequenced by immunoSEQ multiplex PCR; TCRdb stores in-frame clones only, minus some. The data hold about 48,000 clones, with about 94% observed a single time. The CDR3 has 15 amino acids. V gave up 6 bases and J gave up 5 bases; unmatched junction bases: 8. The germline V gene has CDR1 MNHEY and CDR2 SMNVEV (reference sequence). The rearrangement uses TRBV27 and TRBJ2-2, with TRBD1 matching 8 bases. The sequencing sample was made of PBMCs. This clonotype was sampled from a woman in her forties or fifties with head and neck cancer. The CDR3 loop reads CASRQGAYLTGELFF. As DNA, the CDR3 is TGTGCCAGCAGGCAGGGGGCTTACCTTACCGGGGAGCTGTTTTTT.